Here is one T cell receptor (beta chain) with its context. Its antigen is unknown. The data were produced by immunoSEQ multiplex PCR, yet TCRdb's version contains in-frame clones alone and is incomplete. The repertoire includes over 8,000 clones, roughly 79% of them detected once, and around 45% sits in the top ten. The data derive from a study of T cell clonotyping in hematopoietic cell transplantation. Germline V gene sequence: CDR1 SGHTA, CDR2 FQGTGA. CDR3 length: 18 amino acids. V lost 2 bases and J lost 7; bases outside the gene matches: 13. Findings of the study overall: Higher Inverse Simpson Index values in graft donor and pretransplant recipient predicted broader posttransplant TCR diversity.

The specimen comprised peripheral blood mononuclear cells, sampled 180 days after allogeneic stem cell transplant. This TCR was sampled from a female patient in her forties or fifties who had an allogeneic stem cell transplant from a related donor, so the T cells may come from the graft donor. Some clones in this sample may be carry-over from other donors' samples. The V and J genes are TRBV7-3 and TRBJ2-2, with TRBD1 matching over 10 bases. CDR3 DNA: TGTGCCAGCAGCTTAGTACCAACCCGGGACAGGGGTAACGGGGAGCTGTTTTTT. This gives the protein CASSLVPTRDRGNGELFF.